This note documents a single T cell receptor beta chain sequence. Its antigen is as yet unknown. In germline, CDR1 is SGHAT, CDR2 FQNNGV. V gave up 4 bases and J gave up 7 bases; unmatched junction bases: 7. CDR3 length: 15 amino acids. The entry originates in a study of shared clonotypes between healthy human individuals. Overall study results and limits: When naive CD4 clonotypes were compared across four donors, about 4.8% were shared.

For each subset, genomic DNA was distributed in equal portions over several immunoSEQ plates. Sequencing used immunoSEQ multiplex PCR; TCRdb keeps in-frame clones, though not all of them. Among under 2.5 million clones, roughly 90% were seen once, and the ten largest hold approximately 0.4%. The source of this sequence is a man in his late teens or twenties in good health. Some clones in this sample may be carry-over from other donors' samples. The V and J genes are TRBV11-2 and TRBJ1-6; 7 positions agree with TRBD1. The sequencing sample was made of naive CD4+ T cells from PBMCs. Specified subset: CD45RA+ positively selected. The DNA for the CDR3 is TGTGCCAGCAGCTCCGGGGACAGCAAAAATTCACCCCTCCACTTT. Translating it yields CASSSGDSKNSPLHF.